This T cell receptor (beta chain) was captured by sequencing in a study of human T cells and chemical hapten exposure. Points from the study as a whole: Alopecia in all donors means immunity may differ from healthy individuals. Expanded TCRs formed significantly more large CDR3 similarity clusters than controls.

TCRdb recomputed calls from the RACE reads with MiXCR, one row per CDR3 protein. The sample gives 300,000 to 400,000 distinct CDR3 sequences, 6% to 8.5% of which show up once; 7.5% to 9% is in the top ten. Time point: patch test 1, 2 weeks after DPC sensitization. Treatment in this sample: therapeutic diphenylcyclopropenone sensitization with weekly scalp DPC. This clonotype was picked up many times. The antigen is unknown. The sample was whole blood, taken in connection with sensitization to the hapten diphenylcyclopropenone (DPC). This TCR was recovered from a woman aged 18-29 years with alopecia areata. Some clones in this sample may be carry-over from other donors' samples.

Here the CDR3 reads CASSRDRAGGEKLFF. CDR3 sequence (DNA): TGCGCCAGCAGCCGGGACAGGGCGGGGGGCGAAAAACTGTTTTTT. The chain employs TRBV4-1 and TRBJ1-4; 9 nucleotides align to TRBD1. CDR1 is MGHRA and CDR2 is YSYEKL in the germline V gene. V dropped 4 bases and J dropped 8; count of bases not matched to a gene: 8. The CDR3 is 15 residues long.